This TCR beta chain was sequenced for a study of cytomegalovirus exposure and HLA in healthy donors. The PCR was carried out with 60 Vbeta primers and 13 Jbeta primers. Assay: immunoSEQ multiplex PCR; the TCRdb copy retains only in-frame clones and omits some. The data show 200,000 to 300,000 clones, 82% seen once. Trimming removed 3 bases from V and 6 bases from J; junction bases left unmatched: 7. The CDR3 runs 15 residues. Germline lookup yields CDR1 SEHNR and CDR2 FQNEAQ (reference sequence). J is TRBJ2-4 and V is TRBV7-9; 8 nucleotides align to TRBD2. The clonotype was recovered from a woman aged 40 to 50 in good health and CMV-seropositive. Material for sequencing was PBMCs. The CDR3 here is CASSFGGGLGNIQYF. The CDR3 region has the DNA TGTGCCAGCAGCTTCGGGGGGGGGCTCGGAAACATTCAGTACTTC.